The clone carrying this TCR beta chain was detected ten times or more. The antigen is unknown. TCRdb re-called the 5' RACE reads with MiXCR, one entry per CDR3 protein. The table lists fewer than 250,000 distinct CDR3 sequences, about 10% of them singletons. This record belongs to a study of CD8 T cells in ankylosing spondylitis. Study-level points and caveats: Disease-linked clones reportedly showed significant enrichment in matched ankylosing spondylitis synovial fluid. Apparently characteristic of ankylosing spondylitis blood was a TCR beta motif (under ten highly homologous variants).

V lost 3 bases and J lost 6; bases outside the gene matches: 2. The CDR3 length is 13 residues. Looked up from germline, CDR1 is SGHRS and CDR2 is YFSETQ. The TCR comes from a male donor with ankylosing spondylitis or in good health (not recorded which). Sequenced input: blood, either unsorted or a sorted T cell fraction (not recorded which). The J gene is TRBJ1-2, the V gene TRBV5-1, with TRBD1 matching 10 bases. Here the CDR3 reads CASSSGQGDGYTF. The DNA of the CDR3 is TGCGCCAGCAGCTCAGGACAGGGGGATGGCTACACCTTC.